This is a list of T cell receptor beta chains from one sample in a study of blood T cell repertoires in COVID-19. Clones were sequenced by immunoSEQ multiplex PCR, and TCRdb holds only the in-frame ones, with some missing. This table holds just over 80,000 clones, about 89% found once. Sequencing was done on a sample of PBMCs or T cells enriched from blood (not recorded which). The receptors shown here come from a woman in her 50s with acute COVID-19. CDR3s include the opening cysteine and the closing phenylalanine or tryptophan. The order of the fields is CDR3 protein, CDR3 DNA, V gene, clone size, D gene, J gene. The D gene is left open where the match is weak. Clone size is shown for a subset of rows, as once, few, many or a class of expanded clone.

CDR3: CASSQTGDQPQHF; DNA: TGTGCCAGCAGCCAGACAGGGGATCAGCCCCAGCATTTT; V: TRBV7-9; size: NA; D: TRBD1; J: TRBJ1-5
CDR3: CASSPVTEGSEQFF; DNA: TGTGCCAGCTCACCGGTGACGGAGGGGTCTGAGCAGTTCTTC; V: TRBV18; size: NA; D: NA; J: TRBJ2-1
CDR3: CSVYRDRGYGYTF; DNA: TGCAGCGTTTACCGGGACAGGGGTTATGGCTACACCTTC; V: TRBV29-1; size: NA; D: TRBD1; J: TRBJ1-2
CDR3: CASSADSPGEQYF; DNA: TGTGCCAGCAGTGCGGACAGTCCGGGTGAGCAGTACTTC; V: TRBV2; size: NA; D: NA; J: TRBJ2-7
CDR3: CAWSLAGINYGYTF; DNA: TGTGCCTGGAGTTTAGCGGGGATTAACTATGGCTACACCTTC; V: TRBV30; size: once; D: NA; J: TRBJ1-2
CDR3: CASSQGTHGGYTF; DNA: TGTGCCAGCAGCCAGGGGACTCATGGAGGCTACACCTTC; V: TRBV3-1/TRBV3-2; size: NA; D: NA; J: TRBJ1-2
CDR3: CASSLAGGYHEQFF; DNA: TGCGCCAGCAGCTTAGCGGGAGGGTACCATGAGCAGTTCTTC; V: TRBV5-1; size: NA; D: TRBD2; J: TRBJ2-1
CDR3: CASTLSWEGRNYGYTF; DNA: TGTGCCAGCACCCTATCTTGGGAGGGGCGGAACTATGGCTACACCTTC; V: TRBV2; size: few; D: NA; J: TRBJ1-2
CDR3: CASSEGQGGYGYTF; DNA: TGTGCCAGCAGTGAGGGACAGGGGGGCTATGGCTACACCTTC; V: TRBV6-6; size: NA; D: TRBD1; J: TRBJ1-2
CDR3: CASSGTGGNQPQHF; DNA: TGTGCCAGCAGTGGGACAGGGGGCAATCAGCCCCAGCATTTT; V: TRBV2; size: NA; D: TRBD1; J: TRBJ1-5
CDR3: CASSLNPGGLDSPLHF; DNA: TGTGCCAGCAGCTTAAATCCGGGAGGGCTGGATTCACCCCTCCACTTT; V: TRBV7-3; size: NA; D: NA; J: TRBJ1-6
CDR3: CAISGWTGGTGELFF; DNA: TGTGCCATCAGTGGTTGGACAGGGGGAACCGGGGAGCTGTTTTTT; V: TRBV10-3; size: NA; D: TRBD1; J: TRBJ2-2
CDR3: CASSQLLRVHEQYF; DNA: TGTGCCAGCAGCCAACTCCTCAGGGTACACGAGCAGTACTTC; V: TRBV14; size: NA; D: NA; J: TRBJ2-7
CDR3: CASSLSRAEAFF; DNA: TGTGCCAGCTCACTTAGCCGGGCTGAAGCTTTCTTT; V: TRBV18; size: once; D: NA; J: TRBJ1-1
CDR3: CASSLGGSGELFF; DNA: TGTGCCAGCAGCTTAGGAGGGTCCGGGGAGCTGTTTTTT; V: TRBV7-9; size: NA; D: NA; J: TRBJ2-2
CDR3: CASSPQRTRNYEQYF; DNA: TGTGCCAGCAGCCCCCAGCGGACTCGGAACTACGAGCAGTACTTC; V: TRBV7-8; size: NA; D: NA; J: TRBJ2-7
CDR3: CATRGRLETTYGYTF; DNA: TGTGCCACCAGGGGGAGACTCGAGACTACGTATGGCTACACCTTC; V: TRBV24-1; size: NA; D: NA; J: TRBJ1-2
CDR3: CASSQRVGQGYGYTF; DNA: TGTGCCAGCAGTCAAAGGGTGGGACAGGGGTATGGCTACACCTTC; V: TRBV6-5; size: once; D: TRBD1; J: TRBJ1-2
CDR3: CASSSPTSLEQFF; DNA: TGTGCCAGCAGCTCCCCGACTAGTCTTGAGCAGTTCTTC; V: TRBV11-3; size: once; D: NA; J: TRBJ2-1
CDR3: CASSVYGNTEAFF; DNA: TGTGCCAGCAGCGTGTACGGTAACACTGAAGCTTTCTTT; V: TRBV9; size: NA; D: NA; J: TRBJ1-1
CDR3: CASRLSPGLDNNEQFF; DNA: TGTGCCAGCAGATTAAGCCCGGGACTAGATAACAATGAGCAGTTCTTC; V: TRBV7-2; size: NA; D: TRBD2; J: TRBJ2-1
CDR3: CASSLGYGPRTDTQYF; DNA: TGTGCCAGCAGCTTAGGCTATGGGCCCCGCACAGATACGCAGTATTTT; V: TRBV7-2; size: NA; D: NA; J: TRBJ2-3
CDR3: CASSTLRFGDNNSPLHF; DNA: TGTGCCAGCAGTACTCTTAGGTTTGGGGACAATAATTCACCCCTCCACTTT; V: TRBV27; size: once; D: NA; J: TRBJ1-6
CDR3: CATSDLRRGNRRTQYF; DNA: TGTGCCACCAGTGATTTGCGGAGGGGAAACCGTCGGACCCAGTACTTC; V: TRBV24-1; size: NA; D: NA; J: TRBJ2-5
CDR3: CASSRSGVVPGELFF; DNA: TGTGCCAGTAGTCGTTCGGGAGTAGTTCCCGGGGAGCTGTTTTTT; V: TRBV19; size: few; D: NA; J: TRBJ2-2
CDR3: CASSLNYLTGGYGYTF; DNA: TGTGCCAGCAGCTTAAACTACCTAACAGGGGGCTATGGCTACACCTTC; V: TRBV11-2; size: NA; D: TRBD1; J: TRBJ1-2
CDR3: CASSANNHPGEKLFF; DNA: TGTGCCAGCAGCGCCAACAATCACCCAGGTGAAAAACTGTTTTTT; V: TRBV9; size: NA; D: NA; J: TRBJ1-4
CDR3: CASAGTGNTIYF; DNA: TGTGCCAGCGCGGGAACTGGAAACACCATATATTTT; V: TRBV7-9; size: NA; D: NA; J: TRBJ1-3
CDR3: CASSPGPEEVGYTF; DNA: TGTGCCAGCTCACCGGGTCCGGAGGAAGTCGGCTACACCTTC; V: TRBV18; size: NA; D: NA; J: TRBJ1-2
CDR3: CASSETGTRGNEQFF; DNA: TGTGCCAGCAGCGAAACCGGGACTAGGGGCAATGAGCAGTTCTTC; V: TRBV9; size: NA; D: TRBD2; J: TRBJ2-1
CDR3: CASSWGTAGDEQYF; DNA: TGCGCCAGCAGCTGGGGGACTGCCGGAGACGAGCAGTACTTC; V: TRBV5-1; size: once; D: NA; J: TRBJ2-7
CDR3: CASRGTLSGELFF; DNA: TGTGCCAGCAGAGGGACACTTTCCGGGGAGCTGTTTTTT; V: TRBV2; size: NA; D: NA; J: TRBJ2-2
CDR3: CATSSAPGLAKNIQYF; DNA: TGTGCCACCAGCAGCGCACCGGGACTAGCCAAAAACATTCAGTACTTC; V: TRBV15; size: NA; D: NA; J: TRBJ2-4
CDR3: CASVPGDRMGYNEQFF; DNA: TGTGCCAGCGTTCCGGGGGATAGAATGGGCTACAATGAGCAGTTCTTC; V: TRBV19; size: NA; D: NA; J: TRBJ2-1
CDR3: CASSFDLVRGDEQFF; DNA: TGTGCCAGCAGCTTCGACCTCGTCAGGGGGGACGAGCAGTTCTTC; V: TRBV7-9; size: NA; D: NA; J: TRBJ2-1
CDR3: CAWSDYNSGAFF; DNA: TGTGCCTGGAGTGATTATAACAGCGGGGCTTTCTTT; V: TRBV30; size: NA; D: NA; J: TRBJ1-1
CDR3: CASSYEGGLNNEQFF; DNA: TGTGCCAGCAGTTATGAGGGAGGGTTGAACAATGAGCAGTTCTTC; V: TRBV6-5; size: NA; D: TRBD2; J: TRBJ2-1
CDR3: CASSYSPPSGIYNEQFF; DNA: TGTGCCAGCAGTTACTCTCCTCCTAGCGGGATTTACAATGAGCAGTTCTTC; V: TRBV6-2/TRBV6-3; size: NA; D: TRBD2; J: TRBJ2-1
CDR3: CASRFGTGNTGELFF; DNA: TGCGCCAGCAGGTTCGGGACAGGGAATACCGGGGAGCTGTTTTTT; V: TRBV5-1; size: NA; D: TRBD1; J: TRBJ2-2
CDR3: CASRTGTSGSNEQFF; DNA: TGTGCCAGCAGAACCGGGACTAGCGGGAGCAATGAGCAGTTCTTC; V: TRBV7-2; size: once; D: TRBD2; J: TRBJ2-1
CDR3: CASSQATSGRGEQFF; DNA: TGTGCCAGCAGCCAAGCGACTAGCGGGAGAGGGGAGCAGTTCTTC; V: TRBV14; size: NA; D: TRBD2; J: TRBJ2-1
CDR3: CASSHQTGELFF; DNA: TGTGCCAGCAGCCACCAGACCGGGGAGCTGTTTTTT; V: TRBV3-1/TRBV3-2; size: NA; D: NA; J: TRBJ2-2
CDR3: CASSVAGGLGELFF; DNA: TGTGCCAGTAGTGTAGCCGGAGGTTTGGGGGAGCTGTTTTTT; V: TRBV19; size: NA; D: NA; J: TRBJ2-2
CDR3: CASSQDPPGTSNEQFF; DNA: TGTGCCAGCAGCCAAGATCCCCCCGGGACTAGCAATGAGCAGTTCTTC; V: TRBV3-1/TRBV3-2; size: NA; D: TRBD2; J: TRBJ2-1
CDR3: CASSLATSTDTQYF; DNA: TGTGCCAGCAGCTTAGCTACTAGCACAGATACGCAGTATTTT; V: TRBV11-2; size: NA; D: NA; J: TRBJ2-3
CDR3: CAWSVLWDEQYF; DNA: TGTGCCTGGAGTGTACTATGGGACGAGCAGTACTTC; V: TRBV30; size: few; D: NA; J: TRBJ2-7
CDR3: CASSQDRNRENTEAFF; DNA: TGTGCCAGCAGCCAAGATAGAAACAGGGAGAACACTGAAGCTTTCTTT; V: TRBV4-2; size: NA; D: NA; J: TRBJ1-1
CDR3: CAISESGRLGVDEQYF; DNA: TGTGCCATCAGTGAGTCGGGCAGGCTCGGGGTTGACGAGCAGTACTTC; V: TRBV10-3; size: once; D: NA; J: TRBJ2-7